These 25 T cell receptor beta chains came from one sample sequenced in a study of blood T cell repertoires in COVID-19. Assay: immunoSEQ multiplex PCR; the TCRdb copy retains only in-frame clones and omits some. The top ten hold less than 5% of the sample, which has about 200,000 clones, approximately 86% seen once. The material sequenced was PBMCs or T cells enriched from blood (not recorded which). Receptors originate from a woman aged 35 to 49 with acute COVID-19.

This chain joins TRBV27 and TRBJ1-6; D is unresolved. Germline lookup yields CDR1 MNHEY and CDR2 SMNVEV (reference sequence). The CDR3 has 14 amino acids. With 8 bases removed from V and 7 bases from J, the gap between germline ends came to 15 bases. The CDR3 region has the DNA TGTGCCAGCTCGGGTGGTAGAATGAATTCACCCCTCCACTTT. Translation: CASSGGRMNSPLHF.

The CDR3 loop reads CASSPDRGSEQYF. In DNA form, the CDR3 reads TGTGCCAGCAGTCCGGACAGGGGAAGTGAGCAGTACTTC. The rearrangement links TRBV6-5 to TRBJ2-7, with 9 bases lining up with TRBD1. CDR3 length equals 13 residues. The germline gives CDR1 MNHEY, CDR2 SVGAGI. V shed 5 bases and J 7 bases; nucleotides not matched to a gene: 6.

Points on this clone: Other DNA sequences in this sample translate to the same CDR3. The rearrangement uses TRBV3-1 (or the pseudogene TRBV3-2) and TRBJ2-7, with 9 bases identical to TRBD2. V shed 4 bases and J 0 bases; nucleotides not matched to a gene: 1. Per germline, CDR1 LGHDT and CDR2 YNNKEL (reference sequence). The CDR3 loop spans 14 amino acids. CDR3 nucleotides: TGTGCCAGCAGCCCGACTAGCGGCTCCTACGAGCAGTACTTC. It translates to CASSPTSGSYEQYF.

This clone was observed at least ten times. This rearrangement joins TRBV7-6 to TRBJ2-7, with TRBD1 identical over 7 bases. V was clipped by 8 bases and J by 1 base; unmatched bases: 11. The CDR3 is 15 amino acids. Germline CDR1 and CDR2: SGHVS and FNYEAQ. This CDR3 reads CASANPGTASYEQYF. CDR3 coding DNA: TGTGCCAGCGCCAACCCCGGGACAGCATCCTACGAGCAGTACTTC. The full variable domain, with the rest looked up from reference TRBV7-6 and TRBJ2-7, is GAGVSQSPRYKVTKRGQDVALRCDPISGHVSLYWYRQALGQGPEFLTYFNYEAQQDKSGLPNDRFSAERPEGSISTLTIQRTEQRDSAMYRCASANPGTASYEQYFGPGTRLTVT.

The chain recombines TRBV7-9 with TRBJ2-1, with TRBD2 matching over 7 bases. CDR1 and CDR2 from the germline V gene are SEHNR and FQNEAQ (reference sequence). The V and J ends lost 1 base and 7 bases, in that order; junction bases with no gene match: 10. The CDR3 has 16 residues. Written as DNA, the CDR3 is TGTGCCAGCAGCTTAGACGGCGGGGCGCGGGGGAATGAGCAGTTCTTC. It yields the protein CASSLDGGARGNEQFF. The variable domain in full, completed from reference TRBV7-9 and TRBJ2-1, reads DTGVSQNPRHKITKRGQNVTFRCDPISEHNRLYWYRQTLGQGPEFLTYFQNEAQLEKSRLLSDRFSAERPKGSFSTLEIQRTEQGDSAMYLCASSLDGGARGNEQFFGPGTRLTVL.

This sequence joins TRBV27 and TRBJ1-5; 7 bases align to TRBD1. The CDR3 totals 14 residues. Germline V lookup: CDR1 MNHEY, CDR2 SMNVEV (reference sequence). V lost 4 bases to trimming and J lost 7 bases; unmatched junction nucleotides: 7. CDR3 protein: CASSSQGGRQPQHF. CDR3 coding DNA: TGTGCCAGCAGTTCCCAGGGGGGCAGGCAGCCCCAGCATTTT.

This chain connects TRBV9 to TRBJ2-1; possible D gene TRBD2, 5 bases. The length of the CDR3 is 14 residues. V gave up 0 bases and J gave up 7 bases, with 11 bases separating them. Germline CDR1 SGDLS, CDR2 YYNGEE. CDR3 region: CASSVENRGNEQFF. CDR3 nucleotide sequence: TGTGCCAGCAGCGTAGAAAACCGAGGGAATGAGCAGTTCTTC.

V and J are TRBV3-1 (or the pseudogene TRBV3-2) and TRBJ2-2; D ambiguous. There are 13 residues in the CDR3. CDR1 and CDR2 from the germline V gene are LGHDT and YNNKEL (reference sequence). Trimming took off 0 bases at V and 7 bases at J, with 6 bases between the two ends. Written as DNA, the CDR3 is TGTGCCAGCAGCCAAGATCTGCGCGGGGAGCTGTTTTTT. It specifies CASSQDLRGELFF.

The genes are TRBV19 and TRBJ1-5; D possibly corresponds to TRBD1 (6 bases). The CDR3 runs 15 residues. V lost 3 bases and J lost 1, with 10 bases in between. The germline V gene has CDR1 LNHDA and CDR2 SQIVND (reference sequence). CDR3 sequence (DNA): TGTGCCAGTAGTATGCCCAGGGGAAGCAATCAGCCCCAGCATTTT. Its translation: CASSMPRGSNQPQHF.

V and J are TRBV7-8 and TRBJ1-4, with 7 bases aligning to TRBD1. The CDR3 has 15 amino acids. V lost 2 bases, J lost 8 bases, and 8 bases stayed unmatched. Germline V gives CDR1 SGHVS, CDR2 FQNEAQ. This CDR3 is CASSLPQGRGEKLFF. The CDR3 nucleotides are TGTGCCAGCAGCTTACCACAGGGGCGCGGGGAAAAACTGTTTTTT.

The rearrangement uses TRBV24-1 and TRBJ1-4; the D is unclear. Germline V lookup: CDR1 KGHDR, CDR2 SFDVKD. V was cut by 4 bases and J by 0 bases, with 8 bases left in between. The CDR3 sequence is 15 residues long. CDR3 sequence (DNA): TGTGCCACCAGTGAGGGAGGGACAACTAATGAAAAACTGTTTTTT. Translation: CATSEGGTTNEKLFF.

This chain links TRBV18 with TRBJ1-1, with a weak D call TRBD1 (5 bases). In germline, CDR1 is KGHSH, CDR2 LQKENI. The CDR3 is made up of 15 amino acids. Trimming left V 3 bases short and J 0 bases short, with 11 bases between. DNA for the CDR3: TGTGCCAGCTCACCCCAGGGAGGGGTGAACACTGAAGCTTTCTTT. Translation gives CASSPQGGVNTEAFF. Full variable domain (remainder filled in from reference TRBV18 and TRBJ1-1): NAGVMQNPRHLVRRRGQEARLRCSPMKGHSHVYWYRQLPEEGLKFMVYLQKENIIDESGMPKERFSAEFPKEGPSILRIQQVVRGDSAAYFCASSPQGGVNTEAFFGQGTRLTVV.

The chain uses TRBV30 and TRBJ2-7; tentative D call: TRBD2 (6 bases). The CDR3 has 17 residues. Germline-derived CDR1 and CDR2 are GTSNPN and SVGIG (reference sequence). The V gene lost 0 bases and the J gene lost 2 bases, with 20 bases spanning the gap. The DNA of the CDR3 is TGTGCCTGGAGTGTACTGGGAAGAGGGAGGCGGGCCTACGAGCAGTACTTC. It encodes CAWSVLGRGRRAYEQYF.

This clone was counted once. V is TRBV5-8 and J is TRBJ2-1; 7 bases line up with TRBD2. Per germline, CDR1 SGHTS and CDR2 YDEGEE. The junction had 9 bases not matched to a gene; V was cut back by 3 bases and J by 9 bases. The CDR3 runs to 14 residues. The DNA of the CDR3 is TGTGCCAGCAGCTCGACTGGCGGGAGTTTTGAGCAGTTCTTC. It codes for CASSSTGGSFEQFF.

The chain carries TRBV9 and TRBJ1-1; 7 positions match TRBD1. The CDR3 spans 16 residues. Germline V gene sequence: CDR1 SGDLS, CDR2 YYNGEE. V trimming: 0 bases; J trimming: 0 bases; junction bases outside the gene matches: 5. The DNA of the CDR3 is TGTGCCAGCAGCGTAGAAGGGGGCGTTTTGAACACTGAAGCTTTCTTT. As protein: CASSVEGGVLNTEAFF.

J is TRBJ1-1 and V is TRBV28; D is ambiguous. Looked up from germline, CDR1 is MDHEN and CDR2 is SYDVKM. The germline V and J ends were trimmed by 6 bases and 6 bases, with 17 bases remaining between them. The CDR3 consists of 14 residues. In nucleotides, the CDR3 is TGTGCCAGCAGCCCCGGAGAAAATAAGGCTGAAGCTTTCTTT. It codes for CASSPGENKAEAFF. The variable domain in full, with the rest retrieved from reference TRBV28 and TRBJ1-1, is DVKVTQSSRYLVKRTGEKVFLECVQDMDHENMFWYRQDPGLGLRLIYFSYDVKMKEKGDIPEGYSVSREKKERFSLILESASTNQTSMYLCASSPGENKAEAFFGQGTRLTVV.

This rearrangement joins TRBV7-2 to TRBJ2-7; TRBD1 is a possible D gene (6 bases). V lost 5 bases, J lost 8 bases, and 10 bases lay in between. The CDR3 sequence is 11 residues long. In germline, CDR1 is SGHTA, CDR2 FQGNSA. CDR3 DNA: TGTGCCAGCAGCACTCGGGACAAGCAGTACTTC. Its translation is CASSTRDKQYF.

The genes are TRBV4-2 and TRBJ2-1, with 8 bases aligning to TRBD2. CDR3 length equals 17 residues. Germline CDR1 and CDR2: LGHNA and YNFKEQ. After removal of 0 bases from V and 1 base from J, the junction contained 5 bases not matched to a gene. The CDR3 loop reads CASSQEEASGSYNEQFF. CDR3 in DNA: TGTGCCAGCAGCCAAGAGGAGGCTAGCGGGTCCTACAATGAGCAGTTCTTC.

The chain is built from TRBV11-2 and TRBJ2-7, with unresolved D. This CDR3 has 15 residues. CDR1 and CDR2 (germline): SGHAT, FQNNGV. The germline V and J ends were trimmed by 0 bases and 3 bases, with 12 bases remaining between them. Here the CDR3 reads CASSLDPGFRYEQYF. The DNA for the CDR3 is TGTGCCAGCAGCTTAGATCCCGGGTTCCGCTACGAGCAGTACTTC.

Regarding this clone: A junction end diverges from the germline sequence, so it may reflect a read error. The gene calls are TRBV28 and TRBJ1-4, with 8 bases matching TRBD1. CDR1 is MDHEN, CDR2 SYDVKM, per germline. CDR3 length equals 14 residues. CDR3: CASSLQGAKEKLFF. The CDR3, as DNA: TGTGCCAGCAGTTTGCAGGGGGCTAAAGAAAAACTGTTTTTT.

This chain links TRBV19 with TRBJ1-1, with D hard to call. Per the germline V gene, CDR1 is LNHDA and CDR2 is SQIVND (reference sequence). V lost 6 bases to trimming and J lost 0 bases, with 8 bases between them. This CDR3 has 13 amino acids. CDR3 in DNA: TGTGCCAGTAGGCTTCGGGTGAACACTGAAGCTTTCTTT. Amino acids: CASRLRVNTEAFF.

This chain links TRBV13 with TRBJ2-4, with 12 bases aligning to TRBD2. Germline CDR1 and CDR2: PRHDT and FYEKMQ (reference sequence). The length of the CDR3 is 18 residues. V dropped 4 bases and J dropped 2; count of bases not matched to a gene: 9. The CDR3, as DNA: TGTGCCAGCAGCTCCTGGACTAGCGGGACTAAGACCAAAAACATTCAGTACTTC. Translating gives CASSSWTSGTKTKNIQYF.

The V gene is TRBV28, the J gene TRBJ2-5; 11 positions agree with TRBD2. This CDR3 is built from 16 residues. With 6 bases clipped from V and 0 bases from J, the junction kept 6 bases outside the gene matches. Germline lookup yields CDR1 MDHEN and CDR2 SYDVKM. The chain's CDR3 is CASSRPTSGNQETQYF. The CDR3 DNA reads TGTGCCAGCAGCCGCCCGACTAGCGGGAACCAAGAGACCCAGTACTTC. Full variable domain (remainder filled in from reference TRBV28 and TRBJ2-5): DVKVTQSSRYLVKRTGEKVFLECVQDMDHENMFWYRQDPGLGLRLIYFSYDVKMKEKGDIPEGYSVSREKKERFSLILESASTNQTSMYLCASSRPTSGNQETQYFGPGTRLLVL.

This chain uses TRBV29-1 with TRBJ2-1, with a weak D call TRBD2 (5 bases). Germline-derived CDR1 and CDR2 are SQVTM and ANQGSEA. V lost 2 bases, J lost 3 bases, and 11 bases lay in between. This CDR3 is 14 amino acids long. The CDR3, as DNA: TGCAGCGTTGAAACCATGGAGGTCTACAATGAGCAGTTCTTC. Translating it yields CSVETMEVYNEQFF.

The chain links TRBV7-6 to TRBJ2-1; possible D gene TRBD2, 6 bases. The V end was cut by 3 bases, the J end by 8 bases, with 17 bases between. Germline V gene sequence: CDR1 SGHVS, CDR2 FNYEAQ. The CDR3 is made up of 15 amino acids. The DNA for the CDR3 is TGTGCCAGCAGCTTTGGGGGGAGCCAGAACGATGAGCAGTTCTTC. Amino acids: CASSFGGSQNDEQFF.